A single sample gave rise to the 14 T cell receptor beta chains below, sequenced in a study of cytomegalovirus exposure and HLA in healthy donors. This PCR relied on a set of 60 Vbeta primers and 13 Jbeta primers. Using immunoSEQ multiplex PCR, the repertoire was profiled, and TCRdb retains in-frame clones only, with some absent. Of about 98,000 clones listed, under 80% are singletons. The specimen was PBMCs. These receptors all stem from a male donor in good health and CMV-seronegative.

The rearrangement links TRBV2 to TRBJ2-7, with TRBD2 identical over 9 bases. The V gene end was trimmed by 2 bases and the J gene end by 1 base; junction bases not matched to a gene: 9. CDR1 is SNHLY, CDR2 FYNNEI, per germline. The CDR3 is made up of 17 amino acids. CDR3 in amino acids: CASSEWASGVGSYEQYF. The DNA for the CDR3 is TGTGCCAGCAGTGAATGGGCTAGCGGGGTGGGGTCCTACGAGCAGTACTTC. Full variable domain (outside the CDR3, taken from reference TRBV2 and TRBJ2-7): EPEVTQTPSHQVTQMGQEVILRCVPISNHLYFYWYRQILGQKVEFLVSFYNNEISEKSEIFDDQFSVERPDGSNFTLKIRSTKLEDSAMYFCASSEWASGVGSYEQYFGPGTRLTVT.

The sample holds one count of this clone. The rearrangement links TRBV7-2 to TRBJ1-1; no firm D call. Germline CDR1 and CDR2: SGHTA and FQGNSA. The V end was cut by 0 bases, the J end by 3 bases, with 23 bases between. The CDR3 sequence is 19 residues long. The CDR3 reads CASSLALVGRWIQDTEAFF. The CDR3 DNA reads TGTGCCAGCAGCTTAGCGCTTGTCGGCAGGTGGATTCAGGACACTGAAGCTTTCTTT.

V and J are TRBV13 and TRBJ2-7, with D unclear. Trimming cost V 2 bases and J 4 bases, with 9 bases left between them. CDR1 PRHDT and CDR2 FYEKMQ come from the germline V gene (reference sequence). CDR3 size: 13 residues. The CDR3 coding sequence is TGTGCCAGCAGCTTACCAGGCTCTTACGAGCAGTACTTC. Protein sequence: CASSLPGSYEQYF.

J is TRBJ1-5 and V is TRBV6-5, with 8 bases that match TRBD1. Trimming cost V 11 bases and J 7 bases; bases outside gene matches: 10. Per the germline V gene, CDR1 is MNHEY and CDR2 is SVGAGI. The CDR3 runs 13 residues. The CDR3 sequence is CASKGQEGQPQHF. The CDR3 nucleotides read TGTGCCTCCAAGGGACAGGAGGGACAGCCCCAGCATTTT.

This clone showed up just once. The rearrangement links TRBV6-5 to TRBJ2-1; TRBD2 agrees at 9 bases. The CDR3 sequence is 16 residues long. Losses at the gene ends were 0 bases for V and 10 bases for J; bases not matched to a gene: 10. Germline V gene sequence: CDR1 MNHEY, CDR2 SVGAGI. Here the CDR3 reads CASSYSGSGSGWEQFF. The DNA of the CDR3 is TGTGCCAGCAGTTACTCTGGTAGCGGGAGTGGTTGGGAGCAGTTCTTC.

The CDR3 here is CASSFQGMGNTEAFF. Written as DNA, the CDR3 is TGTGCCAGCAGTTTTCAGGGAATGGGGAACACTGAAGCTTTCTTT. V usage is TRBV27 and J usage is TRBJ1-1, with a possible D match to TRBD1 (5 bases). Trimming cost V 3 bases and J 1 base, with 12 bases left between them. The CDR3 covers 15 residues. The germline V gene has CDR1 MNHEY and CDR2 SMNVEV (reference sequence).

This chain connects TRBV7-2 to TRBJ2-1, with 8 nucleotides matching TRBD2. There are 14 residues in the CDR3. V was clipped by 1 base and J by 8 bases; unmatched bases: 4. The germline CDR1 and CDR2 sequences are SGHTA and FQGNSA. The CDR3 here is CASSLVPGGYEQFF. DNA of the CDR3: TGTGCCAGCAGCTTAGTCCCGGGAGGGTATGAGCAGTTCTTC.

In its sample, this clone was seen a few times. V gene TRBV7-9 combines with J gene TRBJ2-1; D is undetermined. The V end was cut by 5 bases, the J end by 1 base, with 12 bases between. In germline, CDR1 is SEHNR, CDR2 FQNEAQ (reference sequence). This CDR3 is 15 amino acids long. Written as DNA, the CDR3 is TGTGCCAGCAGCCGTCCCCAGGTATCCTACAATGAGCAGTTCTTC. Residues: CASSRPQVSYNEQFF. Complete variable domain (other parts from reference TRBV7-9 and TRBJ2-1): DTGVSQNPRHKITKRGQNVTFRCDPISEHNRLYWYRQTLGQGPEFLTYFQNEAQLEKSRLLSDRFSAERPKGSFSTLEIQRTEQGDSAMYLCASSRPQVSYNEQFFGPGTRLTVL.

The chain has TRBV7-9 and TRBJ1-5; TRBD1 agrees at 8 bases. CDR3 length: 16 amino acids. The trim removed 1 base at V and 4 bases at J, leaving 6 bases unmatched. CDR1 SEHNR and CDR2 FQNEAQ come from the germline V gene (reference sequence). Written as DNA, the CDR3 is TGTGCCAGCAGCTTAGGACAGGGGCGAAGGAATCAGCCCCAGCATTTT. Its translation is CASSLGQGRRNQPQHF.

The V call is TRBV27, the J call TRBJ1-3, with a weak D call TRBD1 (6 bases). The V gene lost 5 bases and the J gene lost 0 bases, with 8 bases spanning the gap. This CDR3 region has 14 residues. Germline CDR1 MNHEY, CDR2 SMNVEV (reference sequence). The CDR3 DNA reads TGTGCCAGCAGTCCACAGGGCTCTGGAAACACCATATATTTT. It codes for CASSPQGSGNTIYF.

The chain carries TRBV9 and TRBJ2-5, with a possible D match to TRBD2 (5 bases). Germline V gene sequence: CDR1 SGDLS, CDR2 YYNGEE. The CDR3 totals 16 residues. The V end lost 0 bases, the J end lost 0 bases, and 12 bases lay between the germline ends. The CDR3 spells CASSVGLAFHQETQYF. The DNA for the CDR3 is TGTGCCAGCAGCGTAGGCCTAGCTTTTCACCAAGAGACCCAGTACTTC.

The chain has TRBV5-6 and TRBJ1-5; tentatively, D is TRBD1 (6 bases). The CDR3 runs to 15 residues. Trimming took off 0 bases at V and 3 bases at J, with 10 bases between the two ends. CDR1 SGHDT and CDR2 YYEEEE come from the germline V gene. CDR3 sequence (DNA): TGTGCCAGCAGCTTGGGTAGGGGGATCAATCAGCCCCAGCATTTT. Translating gives CASSLGRGINQPQHF.

The chain links TRBV7-2 to TRBJ2-5, with 8 bases fitting TRBD2. The tail of the sequence fits TRBJ2-7 better, so the J call may be wrong. Germline lookup yields CDR1 SGHTA and CDR2 FQGNSA. This CDR3 is 15 amino acids long. The CDR3 sequence is CASSYQRELAHEQYF. Written as DNA, the CDR3 is TGTGCCAGCAGCTATCAGCGGGAGTTAGCCCACGAGCAGTACTTC.

This clone was recorded once. The chain couples TRBV7-9 to TRBJ2-1; TRBD2 is a possible D gene (6 bases). Germline V gives CDR1 SEHNR, CDR2 FQNEAQ (reference sequence). V was pared by 0 bases and J by 7 bases, with 16 bases between. The CDR3 extends over 16 amino acids. The CDR3 is CASSLARPGGVNEQFF. CDR3 in DNA: TGTGCCAGCAGCTTAGCCCGTCCCGGGGGAGTAAATGAGCAGTTCTTC.